Detailed here is one T cell receptor beta chain. The antigen remains undetermined. PCR involved 60 Vbeta and 13 Jbeta primers. Authors' analysis steps: As a later analysis found, there were 78 million or so unique TCR beta chains, of which roughly 11 million were shared. Here immunoSEQ multiplex PCR was the method, and the copy in TCRdb shows in-frame clones only, minus some. Clonal size and the V and J genes are those of that table, whereas D and trimming came from the DNA. The data contain fewer than 250,000 clones, 82% of them seen just once; the ten biggest clones take up around 6%. Germline V CDR1 and CDR2: MNHEY, SVGAGI. The CDR3 totals 16 residues. V dropped 0 bases and J dropped 4 bases, with 13 bases sitting between them. The sample is drawn from a study of cytomegalovirus exposure and HLA in healthy donors. Findings and limits, study-wide: A classifier reportedly called cytomegalovirus status with high sensitivity and specificity.

Material: PBMCs. The clonotype was recovered from a man in his forties in good health and CMV-seropositive. V gene TRBV6-5 combines with J gene TRBJ1-5; D is possibly TRBD1 (6 bases). This CDR3 reads CASSYSMGAGNQPQHF. Written as DNA, the CDR3 is TGTGCCAGCAGTTACTCGATGGGGGCTGGTAATCAGCCCCAGCATTTT.